These T cell receptor beta chains were read from a single sample in a study of shared clonotypes between healthy human individuals. Only in-frame clones appear in the TCRdb table, and some are missing; sequencing was by immunoSEQ multiplex PCR. Of about 1 million clones in the sample, under 80% were seen once. Specimen: memory CD4+ T cells sorted from blood. Source of these receptors: a man in his late teens or twenties in good health. CDR3s include the opening cysteine and the closing phenylalanine or tryptophan. Fields, in order: D gene, J gene, V gene, clone size, CDR3 protein, CDR3 DNA. The D gene is left open where the match is weak. A clone size is listed for some rows: how often the clone was seen (once, few, many), or a class if it is expanded.

NA	TRBJ1-1	TRBV7-2	NA	CASSPTGRTEAFF	TGTGCCAGCAGCCCAACAGGGCGGACTGAAGCTTTCTTT
NA	TRBJ1-1	TRBV5-1	NA	CASSSGGDTEAFF	TGCGCCAGCAGCTCCGGAGGGGACACTGAAGCTTTCTTT
TRBD1	TRBJ2-2	TRBV6-1	NA	CASSRQGTNTGELFF	TGTGCCAGCAGCCGACAGGGGACGAACACCGGGGAGCTGTTTTTT
NA	TRBJ1-6	TRBV5-1	NA	CASSLGAGWENNSPLHF	TGCGCCAGCAGCTTGGGGGCCGGGTGGGAGAATAATTCACCCCTCCACTTT
NA	TRBJ2-1	TRBV9	NA	CASSVARRGEQFF	TGTGCCAGCAGCGTAGCCAGGCGGGGTGAGCAGTTCTTC
TRBD2	TRBJ2-5	TRBV2	NA	CASSPSGGAGKTQYF	TGTGCCAGCAGTCCTAGCGGGGGGGCCGGGAAGACCCAGTACTTC
NA	TRBJ1-5	TRBV7-8	few	CASSFLPPHSNQPQHF	TGTGCCAGCAGCTTCCTACCCCCCCACAGTAATCAGCCCCAGCATTTT
NA	TRBJ2-5	TRBV6-6	NA	CASREKRRSEQETQYF	TGTGCCAGCAGGGAAAAACGGAGGTCCGAGCAAGAGACCCAGTACTTC
NA	TRBJ1-3	TRBV28	NA	CASSSIRSSGNTIYF	TGTGCCAGCAGTTCTATCCGGTCCTCTGGAAACACCATATATTTT
NA	TRBJ1-2	TRBV19	NA	CASRRSGEDGYTF	TGTGCCAGTAGGCGGTCAGGGGAAGATGGCTACACCTTC
NA	TRBJ1-2	TRBV29-1	NA	CSVGGAKEGYTF	TGCAGCGTTGGGGGGGCCAAGGAGGGCTACACCTTC
NA	TRBJ1-1	TRBV30	NA	CAWSGNLNTEAFF	TGTGCCTGGAGTGGTAACCTGAACACTGAAGCTTTCTTT
NA	TRBJ2-7	TRBV6-1	NA	CASSGAMGSEQYF	TGTGCCAGCAGTGGGGCAATGGGATCCGAGCAGTACTTC
NA	TRBJ2-7	TRBV6-6	NA	CASSYDVGKGYEQYF	TGTGCCAGCAGTTACGATGTGGGTAAGGGATACGAGCAGTACTTC
NA	TRBJ2-7	TRBV10-2	NA	CASRLDRVYEQYF	TGCGCCAGCAGATTGGACCGGGTCTACGAGCAGTACTTC
TRBD2	TRBJ2-3	TRBV19	NA	CASSIKTSGSTQYF	TGTGCCAGTAGTATTAAAACTAGCGGGAGTACGCAGTATTTT
TRBD1	TRBJ1-2	TRBV7-2	NA	CASSLGGDRVSEGYTF	TGTGCCAGCAGCTTAGGGGGAGACAGGGTCTCAGAAGGCTACACCTTC
NA	TRBJ1-2	TRBV28	NA	CASRTPGFGYTF	TGTGCCAGCAGGACGCCAGGGTTTGGCTACACCTTC
TRBD2	TRBJ2-3	TRBV4-3	many	CASSQDLGTSGRTSTDTQYF	TGCGCCAGCAGCCAAGATCTTGGCACTAGCGGGAGGACTAGCACAGATACGCAGTATTTT
NA	TRBJ1-3	TRBV28	NA	CASSFRFGFSGNTIYF	TGTGCCAGCAGTTTTAGGTTCGGATTCTCTGGAAACACCATATATTTT
TRBD2	TRBJ2-2	TRBV7-2	NA	CASSFIAGASTGELFF	TGTGCCAGCAGCTTCATAGCGGGGGCTTCCACCGGGGAGCTGTTTTTT
NA	TRBJ2-1	TRBV29-1	NA	CSGTTHYNEQFF	TGCAGCGGGACAACCCACTACAATGAGCAGTTCTTC
NA	TRBJ2-3	TRBV5-8	NA	CASSLGQSTDTQYF	TGTGCCAGCAGCTTAGGCCAAAGCACAGATACGCAGTATTTT
NA	TRBJ2-7	TRBV21-1	NA	CASSMSGNSSYEQYF	TGTGCCAGCAGCATGTCCGGGAACTCTTCCTACGAGCAGTACTTC
NA	TRBJ1-2	TRBV5-6	NA	CASSLAGLGYGYTF	TGTGCCAGCAGCTTGGCCGGACTGGGCTATGGCTACACCTTC
TRBD2	TRBJ2-1	TRBV10-3	NA	CATGLASGNEQFF	TGTGCCACCGGGCTGGCTAGCGGAAATGAGCAGTTCTTC
NA	TRBJ1-6	TRBV5-1	once	CASSLTEQNSPLHF	TGCGCCAGCAGCTTGACAGAACAGAATTCACCCCTCCACTTT
TRBD2	TRBJ2-3	TRBV10-3	NA	CAINGGGGTDTQYF	TGTGCCATCAATGGCGGGGGAGGCACAGATACGCAGTATTTT
TRBD2	TRBJ2-7	TRBV29-1	few	CSAKRTSGTYEQYF	TGCAGCGCCAAACGGACTAGCGGTACCTACGAGCAGTACTTC
TRBD1	TRBJ1-4	TRBV6-5	NA	CASKPGQGYNEKLFF	TGTGCCAGCAAACCGGGACAGGGGTATAATGAAAAACTGTTTTTT
TRBD2	TRBJ2-7	TRBV5-1	NA	CASSTSGGNYEQYF	TGCGCCAGCAGTACTAGCGGGGGGAACTACGAGCAGTACTTC
NA	TRBJ1-1	TRBV20-1	NA	CSARLEGAFF	TGCAGTGCTAGATTGGAGGGAGCTTTCTTT
TRBD1	TRBJ2-1	TRBV6-1	NA	CASSVDRGSYNEQFF	TGTGCCAGCAGTGTCGACAGGGGATCCTACAATGAGCAGTTCTTC
TRBD2	TRBJ2-1	TRBV19	NA	CASSPPPGLAGAKDNEQFF	TGTGCCAGTAGTCCTCCCCCGGGACTAGCGGGAGCAAAGGACAATGAGCAGTTCTTC
NA	TRBJ1-2	TRBV18	NA	CASSPGVDYGYTF	TGTGCCAGCTCACCAGGGGTGGACTATGGCTACACCTTC
NA	TRBJ1-5	TRBV11-1	many	CASAPSLNQPQHF	TGTGCCAGCGCCCCGTCCTTGAATCAGCCCCAGCATTTT
TRBD1	TRBJ1-3	TRBV5-4	few	CASSQGQGVGNTIYF	TGTGCCAGCAGCCAGGGACAGGGGGTTGGAAACACCATATATTTT
NA	TRBJ1-3	TRBV18	NA	CASSPDSALGNTIYF	TGTGCCAGCTCTCCCGACAGCGCTCTCGGAAACACCATATATTTT
TRBD1	TRBJ2-5	TRBV10-1	many	CALGRTGQETQYF	TGCGCCCTCGGAAGGACAGGGCAAGAGACCCAGTACTTC
NA	TRBJ2-1	TRBV29-1	few	CSGGVRGGNEQFF	TGCAGCGGGGGTGTTAGGGGCGGTAATGAGCAGTTCTTC
TRBD1	TRBJ1-5	TRBV28	NA	CASSLSGTGANQPQHF	TGTGCCAGCAGTTTATCCGGGACAGGGGCCAATCAGCCCCAGCATTTT
NA	TRBJ2-7	TRBV11-2	NA	CASSQDSTYEQYF	TGTGCCAGCAGCCAGGACAGTACCTACGAGCAGTACTTC
NA	TRBJ1-3	TRBV7-8	few	CASSLMTTGSGNTIYF	TGTGCCAGCAGCTTAATGACCACAGGCTCTGGAAACACCATATATTTT
TRBD1	TRBJ1-1	TRBV7-2	NA	CASSFRQGATEAFF	TGTGCCAGCAGCTTCCGACAGGGGGCGACTGAAGCTTTCTTT
NA	TRBJ1-1	TRBV6-6	NA	CASSYSNVAEAFF	TGTGCCAGCAGTTACTCGAATGTGGCTGAAGCTTTCTTT